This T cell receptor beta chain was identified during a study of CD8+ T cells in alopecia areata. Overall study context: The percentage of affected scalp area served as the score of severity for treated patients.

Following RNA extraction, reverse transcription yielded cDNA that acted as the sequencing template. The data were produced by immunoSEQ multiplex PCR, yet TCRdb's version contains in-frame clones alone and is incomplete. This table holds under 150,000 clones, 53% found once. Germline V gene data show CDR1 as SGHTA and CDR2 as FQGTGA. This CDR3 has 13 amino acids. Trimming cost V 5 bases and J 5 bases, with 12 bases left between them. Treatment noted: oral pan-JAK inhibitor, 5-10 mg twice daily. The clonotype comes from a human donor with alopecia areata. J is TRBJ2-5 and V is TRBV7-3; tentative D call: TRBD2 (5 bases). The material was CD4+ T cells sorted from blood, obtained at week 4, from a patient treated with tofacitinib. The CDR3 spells CASSPAGDETQYF. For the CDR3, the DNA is TGTGCCAGCAGCCCCGCCGGGGATGAGACCCAGTACTTC.